This is a list of T cell receptor beta chains from one sample in a study of early T cells in non-severe SARS-CoV-2 infection. TCRdb reanalysed the 5' RACE reads using MiXCR and keeps one entry per CDR3 protein. The profile shows around 60,000 distinct CDR3 sequences, more than 9.5% of them singletons. The specimen was whole blood. The origin of the receptors is an adult who was a healthcare worker with PCR-confirmed SARS-CoV-2 infection or an uninfected control (not recorded which). CDR3s include the opening cysteine and the closing phenylalanine or tryptophan. Fields, in order: V gene, J gene, clone size, D gene, CDR3 protein, CDR3 DNA. The D gene is left open where the match is weak. Rows give clone size only sometimes, using once, few, many, or a class for an expanded clone.

v_call: TRBV20-1
j_call: TRBJ1-6
clone_size: few
d_call: -
cdr3_aa: CSAKKRDQNSPLHF
cdr3_nt: TGCAGTGCAAAGAAACGGGACCAAAATTCACCCCTCCACTTT

v_call: TRBV29-1
j_call: TRBJ1-4
clone_size: -
d_call: -
cdr3_aa: CSVAQGGEKLFF
cdr3_nt: TGCAGCGTTGCACAGGGTGGGGAAAAACTGTTTTTT

v_call: TRBV2
j_call: TRBJ1-6
clone_size: -
d_call: -
cdr3_aa: CASSVDGEGSPLHF
cdr3_nt: TGTGCCAGCAGTGTGGACGGGGAAGGTTCACCCCTCCACTTT

v_call: TRBV9
j_call: TRBJ2-1
clone_size: -
d_call: TRBD2
cdr3_aa: CASSKGASGTYNEQFF
cdr3_nt: TGTGCCAGCAGCAAGGGGGCTAGCGGGACCTACAATGAGCAGTTCTTC

v_call: TRBV19
j_call: TRBJ1-1
clone_size: -
d_call: -
cdr3_aa: CASSIVRALNTEAFF
cdr3_nt: TGTGCCAGTAGTATTGTTAGGGCTCTGAACACTGAAGCTTTCTTT

v_call: TRBV9
j_call: TRBJ1-1
clone_size: many
d_call: -
cdr3_aa: CASSSWTANTEAFF
cdr3_nt: TGTGCCAGCAGCTCCTGGACGGCGAACACTGAAGCTTTCTTT

v_call: TRBV7-2
j_call: TRBJ2-5
clone_size: many
d_call: -
cdr3_aa: CASSLTSPETQYF
cdr3_nt: TGTGCCAGCAGCTTAACCAGCCCAGAGACCCAGTACTTC

v_call: TRBV4-1
j_call: TRBJ1-2
clone_size: -
d_call: TRBD1
cdr3_aa: CASSQGQGSVYGYTF
cdr3_nt: TGCGCCAGCAGCCAGGGACAGGGATCAGTCTATGGCTACACCTTC

v_call: TRBV30
j_call: TRBJ1-2
clone_size: few
d_call: -
cdr3_aa: CAWSVDENYGYTF
cdr3_nt: TGTGCCTGGAGTGTCGACGAAAACTATGGCTACACCTTC

v_call: TRBV11-2
j_call: TRBJ2-2
clone_size: many
d_call: -
cdr3_aa: CASSLDLRTPEGELFF
cdr3_nt: TGTGCCAGCAGCTTAGATCTACGGACACCGGAGGGGGAGCTGTTTTTT

v_call: TRBV4-1
j_call: TRBJ2-2
clone_size: many
d_call: -
cdr3_aa: CASSPSNGGTRTGELFF
cdr3_nt: TGCGCCAGCAGCCCCTCAAACGGGGGAACTCGCACCGGGGAGCTGTTTTTT

v_call: TRBV18
j_call: TRBJ2-5
clone_size: many
d_call: -
cdr3_aa: CASSPPTRLDQETQYF
cdr3_nt: TGTGCCAGCTCACCACCGACGCGTTTGGACCAAGAGACCCAGTACTTC

v_call: TRBV29-1
j_call: TRBJ2-3
clone_size: -
d_call: -
cdr3_aa: CSVEETGWTDTQYF
cdr3_nt: TGCAGCGTTGAAGAAACAGGTTGGACAGATACGCAGTATTTT

v_call: TRBV6-4
j_call: TRBJ2-1
clone_size: -
d_call: TRBD1
cdr3_aa: CASSSFGTGYNEQFF
cdr3_nt: TGTGCCAGCAGTTCCTTCGGGACAGGTTACAATGAGCAGTTCTTC

v_call: TRBV20-1
j_call: TRBJ2-7
clone_size: -
d_call: TRBD1
cdr3_aa: CSARRSGQGPSYEQYF
cdr3_nt: TGCAGTGCTAGGCGATCGGGACAGGGGCCTTCCTACGAGCAGTACTTC

v_call: TRBV29-1
j_call: TRBJ2-1
clone_size: many
d_call: TRBD2
cdr3_aa: CSVKLRTSARRGGNEQFF
cdr3_nt: TGCAGCGTTAAACTACGGACTAGCGCCCGCCGGGGGGGCAATGAGCAGTTCTTC

v_call: TRBV4-3
j_call: TRBJ2-1
clone_size: -
d_call: TRBD2
cdr3_aa: CASSQEGLAVYNEQFF
cdr3_nt: TGCGCCAGCAGCCAGGAGGGACTAGCGGTCTACAATGAGCAGTTCTTC

v_call: TRBV7-6
j_call: TRBJ2-1
clone_size: few
d_call: TRBD1
cdr3_aa: CASSLTDRGSDEQFF
cdr3_nt: TGTGCCAGCAGCCTAACGGACAGGGGAAGCGATGAGCAGTTCTTC

v_call: TRBV5-4
j_call: TRBJ2-7
clone_size: -
d_call: -
cdr3_aa: CASSVMTSYEQYF
cdr3_nt: TGTGCCAGCAGCGTGATGACCTCCTACGAGCAGTACTTC

v_call: TRBV7-2
j_call: TRBJ2-7
clone_size: many
d_call: TRBD2
cdr3_aa: CASSFKAGARLNEQYF
cdr3_nt: TGTGCCAGCAGCTTTAAAGCGGGGGCCCGATTAAACGAGCAGTACTTC

v_call: TRBV7-6
j_call: TRBJ2-7
clone_size: -
d_call: -
cdr3_aa: CASSPEGREQYF
cdr3_nt: TGTGCCAGCAGCCCAGAGGGGAGAGAGCAGTACTTC

v_call: TRBV5-1
j_call: TRBJ2-7
clone_size: few
d_call: -
cdr3_aa: CASSLHDGTYEQYF
cdr3_nt: TGCGCCAGCAGCTTACACGACGGCACCTACGAGCAGTACTTC

v_call: TRBV11-2
j_call: TRBJ1-1
clone_size: many
d_call: -
cdr3_aa: CASSRGSPGGTEAFF
cdr3_nt: TGTGCCAGCAGTCGCGGATCCCCGGGGGGCACTGAAGCTTTCTTT

v_call: TRBV7-9
j_call: TRBJ2-3
clone_size: many
d_call: TRBD2
cdr3_aa: CASSPTGTRGADTQYF
cdr3_nt: TGTGCCAGCAGCCCCACCGGGACCCGGGGGGCAGATACGCAGTATTTT

v_call: TRBV28
j_call: TRBJ2-7
clone_size: many
d_call: -
cdr3_aa: CASSLDGPYEQYF
cdr3_nt: TGTGCCAGCAGTTTAGACGGTCCCTACGAGCAGTACTTC

v_call: TRBV2
j_call: TRBJ2-2
clone_size: -
d_call: TRBD1
cdr3_aa: CASSSGGLKTGELFF
cdr3_nt: TGTGCCAGCAGCTCAGGGGGCTTAAAGACCGGGGAGCTGTTTTTT

v_call: TRBV5-4
j_call: TRBJ2-1
clone_size: -
d_call: -
cdr3_aa: CASSLHRSSYNEQFF
cdr3_nt: TGTGCCAGCAGCTTGCACAGGTCTTCCTACAATGAGCAGTTCTTC

v_call: TRBV20-1
j_call: TRBJ2-1
clone_size: -
d_call: TRBD1
cdr3_aa: CSADGTAQNEQFF
cdr3_nt: TGCAGTGCTGACGGGACAGCCCAAAATGAGCAGTTCTTC

v_call: TRBV6-5
j_call: TRBJ2-5
clone_size: -
d_call: TRBD1
cdr3_aa: CASRAGTGYQETQYF
cdr3_nt: TGTGCCAGCAGAGCTGGGACAGGTTACCAAGAGACCCAGTACTTC

v_call: TRBV5-1
j_call: TRBJ2-7
clone_size: -
d_call: -
cdr3_aa: CASSLGRNSYEQYF
cdr3_nt: TGCGCCAGCAGCTTAGGGAGGAATTCCTACGAGCAGTACTTC

v_call: TRBV29-1
j_call: TRBJ2-5
clone_size: -
d_call: -
cdr3_aa: CSVGGFQETQYF
cdr3_nt: TGCAGCGTGGGGGGATTCCAAGAGACCCAGTACTTC

v_call: TRBV2
j_call: TRBJ1-6
clone_size: few
d_call: TRBD1
cdr3_aa: CASRTGTGRNSPLHF
cdr3_nt: TGTGCCAGCAGGACCGGGACAGGGAGGAATTCACCCCTCCACTTT

v_call: TRBV28
j_call: TRBJ1-5
clone_size: many
d_call: -
cdr3_aa: CASRSLGRGNQPQHF
cdr3_nt: TGTGCCAGCAGATCCTTGGGGAGGGGCAATCAGCCCCAGCATTTT

v_call: TRBV4-3
j_call: TRBJ1-4
clone_size: many
d_call: TRBD1
cdr3_aa: CASSQGTETTNEKLFF
cdr3_nt: TGCGCCAGCAGCCAGGGGACAGAAACAACTAATGAAAAACTGTTTTTT

v_call: TRBV7-8
j_call: TRBJ2-3
clone_size: -
d_call: -
cdr3_aa: CASSLDLNTQYF
cdr3_nt: TGTGCCAGCAGCCTGGACTTAAATACGCAGTATTTT

v_call: TRBV20-1
j_call: TRBJ2-5
clone_size: many
d_call: TRBD2
cdr3_aa: CSARVGASGSTETQYF
cdr3_nt: TGCAGTGCTAGAGTCGGGGCTAGCGGGAGTACGGAGACCCAGTACTTC

v_call: TRBV7-9
j_call: TRBJ2-7
clone_size: few
d_call: -
cdr3_aa: CASSSQGAYEQYF
cdr3_nt: TGTGCCAGCAGCTCACAGGGAGCCTACGAGCAGTACTTC

v_call: TRBV6-1
j_call: TRBJ2-1
clone_size: -
d_call: -
cdr3_aa: CASRRDGIHNEQFF
cdr3_nt: TGTGCCAGCAGGAGGGACGGGATTCACAATGAGCAGTTCTTC

v_call: TRBV3-1
j_call: TRBJ1-6
clone_size: -
d_call: -
cdr3_aa: CASSQGPSYNSPLHF
cdr3_nt: TGTGCCAGCAGCCAGGGGCCCTCCTATAATTCACCCCTCCACTTT

v_call: TRBV19
j_call: TRBJ2-1
clone_size: many
d_call: -
cdr3_aa: CASSIAGGPYNEQFF
cdr3_nt: TGTGCCAGTAGTATTGCTGGGGGCCCCTACAATGAGCAGTTCTTC

v_call: TRBV3-1
j_call: TRBJ2-7
clone_size: -
d_call: -
cdr3_aa: CASSQEAPVWGSYEQYF
cdr3_nt: TGTGCCAGCAGCCAAGAAGCCCCGGTTTGGGGCTCCTACGAGCAGTACTTC

v_call: TRBV5-4
j_call: TRBJ2-6
clone_size: many
d_call: -
cdr3_aa: CASSLGGSPGANVLTF
cdr3_nt: TGTGCCAGCAGCCTGGGGGGTAGCCCTGGGGCCAACGTCCTGACTTTC

v_call: TRBV30
j_call: TRBJ1-3
clone_size: -
d_call: -
cdr3_aa: CAWGRLSGNTIYF
cdr3_nt: TGTGCCTGGGGACGGCTCTCTGGAAACACCATATATTTT